Listed below are T cell receptor beta chains from one sample, sequenced in a study of T cells in tuberculosis. Libraries were prepared by immunoSEQ multiplex PCR; TCRdb keeps only in-frame clonotypes and omits some of them. Here the sample spans about 59,000 clones, 81% being singletons. The sequenced sample consisted of CD1b-GMM tetramer-negative cells sorted from PBMCs. Source of these receptors: an adult woman with latent tuberculosis. Each CDR3 is given with its conserved first and last residue. The D gene is left open where the match is weak. Some rows mark clone size as missing; the rest say once, few, many or name a class of expanded clone.

CDR3 length,D gene,J gene,clone size,V gene,CDR3 protein,CDR3 DNA
13,.,TRBJ1-2,once,TRBV6-6,CASRQGSQDGYTF,TGTGCCAGCCGGCAGGGGTCTCAAGATGGCTACACCTTC
16,.,TRBJ2-2,.,TRBV9,CASSVDPGGNTGELFF,TGTGCCAGCAGCGTAGACCCCGGGGGTAACACCGGGGAGCTGTTTTTT
15,.,TRBJ2-6,.,TRBV5-1,CASSHDSSGANVLTF,TGCGCCAGCAGCCACGACAGCTCTGGGGCCAACGTCCTGACTTTC
14,TRBD1,TRBJ1-4,.,TRBV6-1,CASSRGDSNEKLFF,TGTGCCAGCAGTAGGGGGGACAGTAATGAAAAACTGTTTTTT
15,TRBD1,TRBJ2-7,.,TRBV6-1,CASSEKGASSHEQYF,TGTGCCAGCAGTGAAAAGGGGGCGTCTTCCCACGAGCAGTACTTC
15,.,TRBJ1-1,.,TRBV9,CASSPRQVGNTEAFF,TGTGCCAGCAGCCCCCGACAGGTTGGAAACACTGAAGCTTTCTTT
13,TRBD1,TRBJ1-2,once,TRBV6-1,CASSRDRNYGYTF,TGTGCCAGCAGTCGGGACAGAAACTATGGCTACACCTTC
17,TRBD1,TRBJ2-7,.,TRBV11-3,CASSLARTGAESYEQYF,TGTGCCAGCAGCTTAGCGAGGACAGGGGCCGAATCCTACGAGCAGTACTTC
19,.,TRBJ2-5,few,TRBV30,CAWSGLGMVRTGSQETQYF,TGTGCCTGGAGTGGACTTGGGATGGTACGAACAGGGTCCCAAGAGACCCAGTACTTC
15,.,TRBJ2-5,once,TRBV18,CASSRGQPNQETQYF,TGTGCCAGCTCACGAGGACAGCCTAACCAAGAGACCCAGTACTTC
15,.,TRBJ1-1,.,TRBV19,CASSILRREGTEAFF,TGTGCCAGTAGTATTCTCCGCAGGGAGGGTACTGAAGCTTTCTTT
12,.,TRBJ2-5,.,TRBV29-1,CSVWTVQETQYF,TGCAGCGTCTGGACAGTCCAAGAGACCCAGTACTTC
13,.,TRBJ2-3,.,TRBV7-2,CASSLGASDTQYF,TGTGCCAGCAGCTTAGGAGCGTCTGATACGCAGTATTTT
15,.,TRBJ1-1,.,TRBV6-4,CASSLRPGQNTEAFF,TGTGCCAGCAGCCTCAGGCCGGGACAGAACACTGAAGCTTTCTTT
14,.,TRBJ1-3,.,TRBV19,CASSPPGAGNTIYF,TGTGCCAGTAGTCCCCCAGGGGCTGGAAACACCATATATTTT
14,TRBD2,TRBJ2-7,.,TRBV9,CASSVGGLANEQYF,TGTGCCAGCAGCGTAGGTGGACTAGCAAACGAGCAGTACTTC
15,TRBD2,TRBJ2-1,.,TRBV2,CASSAGLAGGGEQFF,TGTGCCAGCAGCGCAGGACTAGCGGGAGGGGGTGAGCAGTTCTTC
17,TRBD1,TRBJ2-4,.,TRBV9,CASSAGGGQGIKNIQYF,TGTGCCAGCAGCGCAGGGGGGGGACAGGGGATCAAAAACATTCAGTACTTC
14,TRBD2,TRBJ2-7,.,TRBV7-8,CASSSLAGAYEQYF,TGTGCCAGCAGCTCACTAGCGGGAGCCTACGAGCAGTACTTC
13,TRBD2,TRBJ2-1,.,TRBV9,CASKQREFNEQFF,TGTGCCAGCAAACAGCGGGAGTTCAATGAGCAGTTCTTC
15,TRBD2,TRBJ2-7,.,TRBV7-9,CASSPTSGTTYEQYF,TGTGCCAGCAGCCCGACTAGCGGGACCACCTACGAGCAGTACTTC
15,TRBD2,TRBJ2-5,.,TRBV19,CASSTSSGREETQYF,TGTGCCAGTAGTACCTCTAGCGGGAGGGAGGAGACCCAGTACTTC